This TCR beta chain emerged from a study of CD8+ T cells in alopecia areata. Treatment of the sample: oral pan-JAK inhibitor, 5-10 mg twice daily. Extracted RNA was reverse transcribed into cDNA, the sequencing template. The method was immunoSEQ multiplex PCR; TCRdb's version includes in-frame clones alone and lacks a portion of them. The sample lists some 170,000 clones; roughly 50% were seen once. The V end lost 5 bases, the J end lost 0 bases, and 7 bases lay between the germline ends. Germline lookup yields CDR1 SEHNR and CDR2 FQNEAQ (reference sequence). The CDR3 totals 13 residues. This specimen consisted of CD8+ T cells sorted from blood, obtained at week 24, from a patient treated with tofacitinib. V usage is TRBV7-9 and J usage is TRBJ1-2; D is unclear. This TCR came from a human donor with alopecia areata. The CDR3 region is CASSRDSNYGYTF. The CDR3 DNA sequence: TGTGCCAGCAGCCGGGATTCTAACTATGGCTACACCTTC.